Listed below are T cell receptor beta chains from one sample, sequenced in a study of blood T cell repertoires in COVID-19. Assay used: immunoSEQ multiplex PCR; TCRdb lists only in-frame clones, some missing. The data hold under 250,000 clones, with about nine tenths observed a single time. The sample consisted of peripheral blood. The receptors derive from a man aged 45-65 years with COVID-19, enrolled during active disease. Both conserved end residues are part of each CDR3. Fields, in order: D gene, J gene, clone size, V gene, CDR3 protein, CDR3 DNA. The D gene is left open where the match is weak. Expanded clones get a size class; other rows say once, few or many, or leave the size out.

- TRBJ1-5 - TRBV19 CASQGPSSGTRQPQHF TGTGCCAGTCAAGGCCCCTCGAGCGGGACAAGGCAGCCCCAGCATTTT
- TRBJ2-2 few TRBV7-9 CASSHEGQVFGELFF TGTGCCAGCAGTCATGAGGGCCAGGTGTTCGGGGAGCTGTTTTTT
- TRBJ2-7 - TRBV4-3 CASSQEEGTYEQYF TGCGCCAGCAGCCAAGAAGAGGGTACCTACGAGCAGTACTTC
- TRBJ1-5 - TRBV19 CASRPARSPGDQPQHF TGTGCCAGTAGACCCGCTCGGTCGCCGGGGGATCAGCCCCAGCATTTT
- TRBJ1-5 - TRBV2 CASSESGVSNQPQHF TGTGCCAGCAGTGAATCGGGGGTTAGCAATCAGCCCCAGCATTTT
- TRBJ1-6 - TRBV12-3/TRBV12-4 CASSRLRDSPLHF TGTGCCAGCAGTCGATTACGGGATTCACCCCTCCACTTT
- TRBJ2-1 few TRBV4-1 CASSQTSGLSSYNEQFF TGCGCCAGCAGCCAAACATCAGGGCTATCCTCCTACAATGAGCAGTTCTTC
TRBD1 TRBJ1-6 - TRBV5-1 CASSLAGQGLGSPLHF TGCGCCAGCAGCTTGGCTGGACAGGGGCTTGGGTCACCCCTCCACTTT
- TRBJ2-1 - TRBV6-5 CASTLTESSYNEQFF TGTGCCAGCACCCTAACAGAGAGCTCCTACAATGAGCAGTTCTTC
- TRBJ1-1 - TRBV6-5 CASSYWGRVNTEAFF TGTGCCAGCAGTTACTGGGGCAGGGTTAACACTGAAGCTTTCTTT
TRBD2 TRBJ2-7 once TRBV2 CASKAPSGPYEQYF TGTGCCAGCAAGGCCCCTAGCGGCCCCTACGAGCAGTACTTC
TRBD1 TRBJ2-1 once TRBV6-4 CASSRDRDGEQFF TGTGCCAGCAGCCGAGACAGGGACGGTGAGCAGTTCTTC
TRBD2 TRBJ2-5 - TRBV19 CASSIRTSHQETQYF TGTGCCAGTAGTATACGGACTAGCCACCAAGAGACCCAGTACTTC
TRBD1 TRBJ1-5 - TRBV7-9 CASSTEQGASFQPQHF TGTGCCAGCAGCACCGAACAGGGGGCGTCTTTCCAGCCCCAGCATTTT
- TRBJ1-3 - TRBV9 CASSDTGYGNTIYF TGTGCCAGCAGCGACACAGGGTATGGAAACACCATATATTTT
TRBD1 TRBJ2-2 - TRBV7-2 CASSKTGATGELFF TGTGCCAGCAGCAAGACAGGGGCCACCGGGGAGCTGTTTTTT
- TRBJ2-5 - TRBV18 CASSPGDQETQYF TGTGCCAGCTCACCCGGGGACCAAGAGACCCAGTACTTC
- TRBJ2-3 - TRBV24-1 CATSDYRRTDTQYF TGTGCCACCAGTGATTACAGACGGACAGATACGCAGTATTTT
TRBD1 TRBJ2-7 - TRBV30 CAWRAGTGGSYEQYF TGTGCCTGGAGGGCCGGGACAGGGGGGTCCTACGAGCAGTACTTC
TRBD2 TRBJ2-3 - TRBV5-4 CASSSRLAGSPDTQYF TGTGCCAGCAGCTCCCGACTAGCGGGGTCCCCAGATACGCAGTATTTT
- TRBJ1-2 - TRBV5-1 CASSVTTRTIYGYTF TGCGCCAGCAGCGTAACGACTAGGACAATCTATGGCTACACCTTC
TRBD2 TRBJ2-2 - TRBV27 CASSLGRLAASTGELFF TGTGCCAGCAGTTTAGGGAGACTAGCGGCTTCCACCGGGGAGCTGTTTTTT
- TRBJ1-5 - TRBV7-6 CASSLGQSNQPQHF TGTGCCAGCAGCTTAGGACAAAGCAATCAGCCCCAGCATTTT
- TRBJ2-1 - TRBV4-2 CASSQSGSKVDQFF TGTGCCAGCAGCCAATCTGGTTCTAAAGTTGATCAGTTCTTC
TRBD1 TRBJ1-1 once TRBV7-2 CASLRGMNTEAFF TGTGCCAGCCTCAGGGGGATGAACACTGAAGCTTTCTTT
- TRBJ1-3 - TRBV7-5 CVRSLAGTGAYSGNTIYF TGTGTCAGAAGCTTAGCTGGGACAGGGGCCTACTCTGGAAACACCATATATTTT
TRBD2 TRBJ2-7 once TRBV5-1 CASRGSGSYEQYF TGCGCCAGCAGGGGTAGCGGGAGTTACGAGCAGTACTTC
- TRBJ2-1 few TRBV15 CATSRLGEDNEQFF TGTGCCACCAGCAGACTAGGGGAGGATAATGAGCAGTTCTTC
- TRBJ1-3 - TRBV9 CASSVDGISGNTIYF TGTGCCAGCAGCGTCGACGGGATCTCTGGAAACACCATATATTTT
TRBD1 TRBJ1-1 - TRBV6-5 CASSYSPGQGGAFF TGTGCCAGCAGTTACTCCCCGGGACAGGGGGGAGCTTTCTTT
- TRBJ1-2 - TRBV27 CASSLSVEGLDYGYTF TGTGCCAGCAGTTTGTCCGTCGAGGGTTTGGACTATGGCTACACCTTC
- TRBJ1-1 few TRBV18 CASSPRGAGTEAFF TGTGCCAGCTCACCACGTGGGGCAGGCACTGAAGCTTTCTTT
TRBD1 TRBJ1-5 - TRBV30 CAWSGGDNQPQHF TGTGCCTGGTCAGGGGGAGATAATCAGCCCCAGCATTTT
- TRBJ1-1 - TRBV19 CASSIFGNIGTEAFF TGTGCCAGTAGTATTTTCGGGAACATCGGCACTGAAGCTTTCTTT
- TRBJ1-5 once TRBV5-1 CASSLAGADSQPQHF TGCGCCAGCAGCTTGGCAGGGGCGGATAGTCAGCCCCAGCATTTT
TRBD1 TRBJ1-2 - TRBV5-4 CASSPGTGSNYGYTF TGTGCCAGCAGCCCGGGGACAGGGTCTAACTATGGCTACACCTTC
TRBD2 TRBJ2-2 - TRBV9 CASSVEGYGLAEATGELFF TGTGCCAGCAGCGTAGAAGGGTACGGACTAGCGGAAGCAACCGGGGAGCTGTTTTTT
- TRBJ2-7 - TRBV2 CASMKPPGYEQYF TGTGCCAGCATGAAACCTCCAGGCTACGAGCAGTACTTC
TRBD1 TRBJ1-2 - TRBV4-3 CASSQDRGLIYGYTF TGCGCCAGCAGCCAGGACAGGGGGCTGATCTATGGCTACACCTTC
TRBD2 TRBJ2-3 - TRBV10-3 CAISSGTSGSSTDTQYF TGTGCCATCAGTTCGGGGACTAGCGGGAGTAGCACAGATACGCAGTATTTT
- TRBJ1-5 - TRBV10-3 CAISGSPGQPQHF TGTGCCATCAGTGGTTCCCCCGGTCAGCCCCAGCATTTT
- TRBJ1-4 - TRBV12-3/TRBV12-4 CASTVDYSEKLFF TGTGCCAGCACCGTAGACTACAGTGAAAAACTGTTTTTT
TRBD1 TRBJ2-1 - TRBV27 CASSLVLGQGYNEQFF TGTGCCAGCAGTTTAGTTCTGGGACAGGGCTACAATGAGCAGTTCTTC
- TRBJ2-3 - TRBV28 CASSFDRSLTDTQYF TGTGCCAGCAGTTTCGACAGGTCCCTAACAGATACGCAGTATTTT
TRBD1 TRBJ1-2 - TRBV7-9 CASNQGGQGDLYGYTF TGTGCCAGCAACCAGGGGGGACAGGGTGACCTCTATGGCTACACCTTC
- TRBJ2-4 few TRBV11-2 CASSEDSYDHKHF TGTGCCAGCAGCGAGGACAGCTATGATCACAAGCACTTC
TRBD2 TRBJ2-1 - TRBV5-5 CASSPGTIYNEQFF TGTGCCAGCAGCCCCGGGACTATCTACAATGAGCAGTTCTTC
- TRBJ2-5 - TRBV5-1 CASSLDPGAQYF TGCGCCAGCAGCCTGGACCCCGGGGCCCAGTACTTC
- TRBJ1-1 - TRBV18 CASSPTDENTEAFF TGTGCCAGCTCACCAACAGATGAGAACACTGAAGCTTTCTTT
TRBD1 TRBJ2-3 - TRBV5-1 CATRQGNTDTQYF TGCGCCACCCGACAGGGGAACACAGATACGCAGTATTTT
- TRBJ2-7 - TRBV18 CASSPRAEILEQYF TGTGCCAGCTCACCACGAGCGGAAATTCTCGAGCAGTACTTC
- TRBJ1-2 - TRBV19 CASSRADRLLNYGYTF TGTGCCAGTAGTAGAGCGGACCGCCTTCTTAACTATGGCTACACCTTC
TRBD2 TRBJ2-3 - TRBV14 CASSQDRGGGATDTQYF TGTGCCAGCAGCCAAGATCGCGGCGGGGGGGCAACGGATACGCAGTATTTT